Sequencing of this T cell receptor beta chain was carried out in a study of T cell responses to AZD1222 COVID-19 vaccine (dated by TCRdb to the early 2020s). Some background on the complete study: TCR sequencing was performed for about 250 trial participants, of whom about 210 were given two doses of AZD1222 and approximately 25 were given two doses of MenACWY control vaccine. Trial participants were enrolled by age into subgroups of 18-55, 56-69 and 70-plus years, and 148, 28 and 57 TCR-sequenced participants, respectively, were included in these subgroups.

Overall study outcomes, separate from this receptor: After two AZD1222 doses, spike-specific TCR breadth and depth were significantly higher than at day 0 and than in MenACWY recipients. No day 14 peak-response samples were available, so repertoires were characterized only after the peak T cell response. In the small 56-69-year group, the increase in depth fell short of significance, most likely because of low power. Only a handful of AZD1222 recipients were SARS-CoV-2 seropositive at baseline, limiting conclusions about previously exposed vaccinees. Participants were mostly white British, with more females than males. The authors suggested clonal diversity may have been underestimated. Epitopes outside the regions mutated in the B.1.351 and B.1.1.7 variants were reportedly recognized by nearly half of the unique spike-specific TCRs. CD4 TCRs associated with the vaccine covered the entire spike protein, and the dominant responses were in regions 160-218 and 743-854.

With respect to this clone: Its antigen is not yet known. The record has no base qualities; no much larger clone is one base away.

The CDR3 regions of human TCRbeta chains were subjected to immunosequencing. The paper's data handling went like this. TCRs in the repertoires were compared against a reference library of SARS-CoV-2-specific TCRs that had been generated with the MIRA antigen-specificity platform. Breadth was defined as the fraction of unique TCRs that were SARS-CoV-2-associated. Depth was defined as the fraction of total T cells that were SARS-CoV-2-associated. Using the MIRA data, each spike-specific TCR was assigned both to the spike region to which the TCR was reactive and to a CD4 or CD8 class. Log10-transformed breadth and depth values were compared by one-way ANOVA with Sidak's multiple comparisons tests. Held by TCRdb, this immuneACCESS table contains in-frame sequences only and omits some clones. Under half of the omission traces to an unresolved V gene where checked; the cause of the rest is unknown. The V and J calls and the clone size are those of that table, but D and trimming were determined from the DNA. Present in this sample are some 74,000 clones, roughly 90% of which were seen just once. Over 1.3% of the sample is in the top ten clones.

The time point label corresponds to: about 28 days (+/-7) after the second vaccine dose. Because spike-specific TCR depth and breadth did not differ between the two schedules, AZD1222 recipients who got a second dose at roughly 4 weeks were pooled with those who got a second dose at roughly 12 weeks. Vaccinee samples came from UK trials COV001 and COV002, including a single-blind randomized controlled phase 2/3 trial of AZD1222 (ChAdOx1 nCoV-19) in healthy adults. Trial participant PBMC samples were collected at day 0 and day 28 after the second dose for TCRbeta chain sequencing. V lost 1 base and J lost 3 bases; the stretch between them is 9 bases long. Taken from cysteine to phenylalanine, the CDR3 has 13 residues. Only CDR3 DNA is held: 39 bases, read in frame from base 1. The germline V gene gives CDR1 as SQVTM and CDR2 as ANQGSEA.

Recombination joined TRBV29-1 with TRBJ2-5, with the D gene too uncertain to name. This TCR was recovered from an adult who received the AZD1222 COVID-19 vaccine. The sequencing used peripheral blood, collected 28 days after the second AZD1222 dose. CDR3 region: CSVEVVVKETQYF. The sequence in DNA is TGCAGCGTTGAAGTGGTCGTAAAAGAGACCCAGTACTTC.